The rows below give T cell receptor beta chains drawn from one sample of a study of T cell responses to AZD1222 COVID-19 vaccine. TCRdb's copy holds only in-frame clones and misses some; the assay was immunoSEQ multiplex PCR. Of about 73,000 clones listed, approximately 88% are singletons. This material consisted of peripheral blood, taken on day 0 of AZD1222 vaccination. Receptor source: an adult in good health. The CDR3 runs from the conserved cysteine through the conserved F or W. The order of the fields is V gene, D gene, J gene, CDR3 protein. The D gene is left open where the match is weak.

TRBV6-5,.,TRBJ1-3,CASSYGESSGNTIYF
TRBV9,.,TRBJ1-4,CASSPSRGNEKLFF
TRBV30,TRBD1,TRBJ1-5,CAWSGTGGSQPQHF
TRBV6-2/TRBV6-3,TRBD1,TRBJ2-4,CASSWWKGAASLSKNIQYF
TRBV6-2/TRBV6-3,TRBD1,TRBJ1-5,CASSLTDRADQPQHF
TRBV5-1,TRBD1,TRBJ2-3,CASSPDRSTDTQYF
TRBV18,TRBD2,TRBJ2-7,CASSPGGEAGEQYF
TRBV30,TRBD2,TRBJ2-7,CAWSGSGSEYGQYF
TRBV24-1,TRBD1,TRBJ2-1,CATSDPRTGGYNEQFF
TRBV12-3/TRBV12-4,.,TRBJ1-6,CASSLLASSPLHF
TRBV4-3,.,TRBJ1-6,CASSQDRGGNSPLHF
TRBV19,.,TRBJ1-6,CASTPTVPNSPLHF
TRBV7-9,.,TRBJ2-7,CASSFTGSHEQYF
TRBV5-1,.,TRBJ2-1,CASSSGPLNEQFF
TRBV3-1/TRBV3-2,.,TRBJ1-3,CASSQQTPSSGNTIYF
TRBV27,TRBD1,TRBJ1-2,CASSFRDRGGYTF
TRBV27,TRBD1,TRBJ1-4,CASSFSGTGSEKLFF
TRBV28,TRBD1,TRBJ1-5,CASSLVLTGLGNQPQHF
TRBV3-1/TRBV3-2,.,TRBJ1-1,CASSQSFEAFF
TRBV12-3/TRBV12-4,.,TRBJ2-7,CASSLLGDEQYF
TRBV2,TRBD1,TRBJ1-4,CASSEEGGVGEKLFF
TRBV15,.,TRBJ2-7,CATSRVGTEQYF
TRBV27,TRBD1,TRBJ2-7,CASSLGSGGYEQYF
TRBV10-3,.,TRBJ1-3,CAISQGPSSGNTIYF
TRBV24-1,.,TRBJ2-6,CATHSGVADPSGANVLTF
TRBV2,.,TRBJ2-6,CASSVVSGANVLTF
TRBV25-1,TRBD1,TRBJ2-7,CASSDSAGGLQSYEQYF
TRBV29-1,TRBD1,TRBJ2-7,CSVEVETGHEQYF
TRBV3-1/TRBV3-2,.,TRBJ1-2,CASSQDWASGGFGYTF
TRBV5-1,TRBD1,TRBJ2-2,CASSLGQGFGTGELFF
TRBV7-6,.,TRBJ1-2,CASSLLAGEEGGYTF
TRBV6-1,.,TRBJ2-7,CASSELGIDEQYF
TRBV28,.,TRBJ1-1,CASSDTGMAFF
TRBV10-3,.,TRBJ1-5,CAISESSQGFQPQHF
TRBV2,TRBD1,TRBJ1-5,CASKPGQGSSNQPQHF
TRBV5-5,TRBD1,TRBJ1-4,CASSAGTGRSGWEKLFF
TRBV2,TRBD1,TRBJ2-7,CASSTGTGVGEQYF
TRBV5-4,TRBD2,TRBJ2-7,CASSLVRGSGEQYF
TRBV6-5,.,TRBJ2-7,CASSRGSYEQYF
TRBV19,TRBD2,TRBJ2-7,CASSETSGPYEQYF
TRBV19,TRBD1,TRBJ1-2,CASSMPPGQGTDGYTF
TRBV4-2,TRBD2,TRBJ2-2,CASSQGLAGEAGELFF
TRBV28,TRBD1,TRBJ1-1,CASSYFERGMGTANTEAFF
TRBV2,.,TRBJ1-1,CASSDPLGGLNTEAFF
TRBV9,.,TRBJ2-1,CASSTSTRPQSYGLLGIEQFF
TRBV6-5,.,TRBJ1-5,CASSYSQGTNQPQHF
TRBV9,.,TRBJ2-2,CASSGQNTGELFF
TRBV7-2,.,TRBJ1-1,CASSLARTAEAFF
TRBV7-2,TRBD2,TRBJ2-7,CASSFSGGAIYEQYF
TRBV5-4,.,TRBJ1-2,CASSGRPTGNIGYTF
TRBV4-2,.,TRBJ2-2,CASSQDRGQMNTGELFF
TRBV7-9,.,TRBJ1-1,CASSLGTTEAFF
TRBV7-7,TRBD2,TRBJ2-1,CASSSNDPLAGEQFF
TRBV6-5,.,TRBJ1-1,CASSRGGTEAFF
TRBV7-9,.,TRBJ1-2,CASSLVWTAEGDGYTF
TRBV10-1,.,TRBJ1-1,CASRAIGRDTEAFF
TRBV25-1,.,TRBJ2-3,CASSPGSSSTDTQYF
TRBV5-8,.,TRBJ2-1,CASSHGSSGDEQFF